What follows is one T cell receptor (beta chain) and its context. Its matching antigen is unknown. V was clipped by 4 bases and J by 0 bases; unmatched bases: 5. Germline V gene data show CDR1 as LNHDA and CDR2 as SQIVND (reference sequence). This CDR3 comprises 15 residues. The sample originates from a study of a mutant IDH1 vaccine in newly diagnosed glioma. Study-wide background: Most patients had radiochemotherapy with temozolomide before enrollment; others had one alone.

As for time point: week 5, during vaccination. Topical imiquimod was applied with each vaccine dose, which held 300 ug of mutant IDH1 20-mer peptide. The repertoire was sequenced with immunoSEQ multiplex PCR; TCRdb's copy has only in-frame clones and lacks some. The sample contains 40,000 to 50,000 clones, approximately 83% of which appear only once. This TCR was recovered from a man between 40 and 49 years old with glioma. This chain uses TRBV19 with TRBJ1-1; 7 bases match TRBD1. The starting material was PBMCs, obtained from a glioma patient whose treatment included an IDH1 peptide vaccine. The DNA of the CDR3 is TGTGCCAGTAGTAGGGCCGGACAGGTGAACACTGAAGCTTTCTTT. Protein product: CASSRAGQVNTEAFF.